This T cell receptor (beta chain) was recovered during a study of T cells in narcolepsy. CDR1 is ENHRY, CDR2 SYGVKD, per germline. This CDR3 is 15 amino acids long. V was trimmed by 10 bases and J by 0 bases, leaving 16 bases between them. About this clone: What it binds is not known.

Study-level points and caveats: Reportedly, autoreactive clonotypes were serially detected in patients' blood but not controls'. Autoreactive HCRT-specific and TRIB2-specific clonotypes were marked in same-patient CSF-versus-blood CD4+ comparisons.

The method was immunoSEQ multiplex PCR; TCRdb's version includes in-frame clones alone and lacks a portion of them. Here the sample spans tens of thousands of clones, more than 75% being singletons. This chain joins TRBV10-3 and TRBJ2-4; maybe TRBD1 (5 bases). The source of this sequence is a human donor with narcolepsy. Sequences were obtained from CD45RA- memory CD4+ T cells from PBMCs. CDR3 sequence (DNA): TGTGCCACCAAGCAGGGTGTACTAGCCAAAAACATTCAGTACTTC. Translating it yields CATKQGVLAKNIQYF.